This entry lists 19 T cell receptor beta chains sequenced from one sample in a study of T cells in Graves' hyperthyroidism and ophthalmopathy. Regions amplified from RNA transcripts were the TCR beta CDR3 regions. Using the HTBI primer set, a first-round RT-PCR was run on the TCR CDR3. Via MiXCR, TCRdb re-called the multiplex PCR reads, giving one row per CDR3 protein. This table holds 450,000 to 650,000 distinct CDR3 sequences, 13% to 15% found once. Sequenced sample: blood. These receptors came from a woman younger than 30 with Graves' ophthalmopathy.

The sample holds many counts of this clonotype. V usage is TRBV7-8 and J usage is TRBJ1-1; the match to TRBD1 covers 7 bases. Germline CDR1 SGHVS, CDR2 FQNEAQ. Trimming at V came to 5 bases and at J to 5 bases, leaving 17 bases not matched to a gene. The CDR3 spans 17 residues. CDR3 nucleotides: TGTGCCAGCAGCCCCGAGTGGGCAGGGGGACGAAAAACTGAAGCTTTCTTT. This encodes CASSPEWAGGRKTEAFF. Complete variable domain (other parts from reference TRBV7-8 and TRBJ1-1): GAGVSQSPRYKVAKRGQDVALRCDPISGHVSLFWYQQALGQGPEFLTYFQNEAQLDKSGLPSDRFFAERPEGSVSTLKIQRTQQEDSAVYLCASSPEWAGGRKTEAFFGQGTRLTVV.

This chain connects TRBV19 to TRBJ2-4; 9 bases align to TRBD1. CDR1 and CDR2 from the germline V gene are LNHDA and SQIVND (reference sequence). J gave up 2 bases and V 5 bases, and 16 bases lay outside the gene matches. The CDR3 totals 19 residues. CDR3 region: CASSSRTGAGSVSKNIQYF. Written as DNA, the CDR3 is TGTGCCAGTAGTTCCCGGACAGGGGCCGGCTCGGTGTCCAAAAACATTCAGTACTTC.

Only a few counts were recorded for this clonotype. The chain employs TRBV24-1 and TRBJ2-1; D is undetermined. Germline V gene data show CDR1 as KGHDR and CDR2 as SFDVKD. The CDR3 has 12 residues. With 5 bases removed from V and 6 bases from J, the gap between germline ends came to 7 bases. The CDR3 DNA is TGTGCCACCAGTGCTTCTCTCAATGAGCAGTTCTTC. Translation: CATSASLNEQFF.

This clonotype has at least ten counts. DNA of the CDR3: TGTGCCAGTAGCGTTTACAGGGACGGGAACACTGAAGCTTTCTTT. This gives the protein CASSVYRDGNTEAFF. The chain couples TRBV19 to TRBJ1-1; perhaps TRBD1 as D (6 bases). The V gene lost 6 bases and the J gene lost 1 base, with 15 bases spanning the gap. This CDR3 spans 15 amino acids. Germline V gene data show CDR1 as LNHDA and CDR2 as SQIVND (reference sequence).

To note about this clonotype: This may be a read error: a much more frequent sequence differs by one nucleotide. V is TRBV27 and J is TRBJ2-7; 8 positions agree with TRBD2. CDR3 length: 14 amino acids. V lost 3 bases, J lost 2 bases, and 3 bases stayed unmatched. Germline loops: CDR1 MNHEY, CDR2 SMNVEV (reference sequence). CDR3 amino acids: CASSLRTSPYEQYF. The CDR3 DNA follows: TGTGCCAGCAGTTTGAGGACTAGCCCCTACGAGCAGTACTTC.

The V gene is TRBV4-3, the J gene TRBJ2-7; TRBD1 agrees at 7 bases. Per germline, CDR1 LGHNA and CDR2 YSLEER. This CDR3 spans 16 amino acids. The V segment lost 4 bases and the J segment 4 bases; nucleotides outside the gene matches: 13. The CDR3 nucleotides read TGCGCCAGCAGCCCCACTGTCCCCGGGACAGTATACGAGCAGTACTTC. It specifies CASSPTVPGTVYEQYF.

The chain joins TRBV6-6 to TRBJ2-7, with 9 bases aligning to TRBD2. This CDR3 has 17 amino acids. Germline V lookup: CDR1 MNHNY, CDR2 SVGAGI (reference sequence). The trim removed 0 bases at V and 0 bases at J, leaving 6 bases unmatched. The CDR3 DNA follows: TGTGCCAGCAGTTACTCTGGGGCTAGCGGGGACTCCTACGAGCAGTACTTC. Translated: CASSYSGASGDSYEQYF.

The genes are TRBV15 and TRBJ1-4, with D tentatively TRBD1 (6 bases). V was shortened by 2 bases and J by 12 bases, with 19 bases between the two germline ends. Germline-derived CDR1 and CDR2 are LNHNV and YYDKDF (reference sequence). This CDR3 has 15 amino acids. The CDR3 nucleotides read TGTGCCACCAGCAGACGGCGGGACACGTTAGAACAACTGTTTTTT. Translated, it gives CATSRRRDTLEQLFF. The full variable domain, in which reference TRBV15 and TRBJ1-4 provide the parts outside the CDR3, is DAMVIQNPRYQVTQFGKPVTLSCSQTLNHNVMYWYQQKSSQAPKLLFHYYDKDFNNEADTPDNFQSRRPNTSFCFLDIRSPGLGDTAMYLCATSRRRDTLEQLFFGSGTQLSVL.

This clonotype was found many times. The chain uses TRBV9 and TRBJ2-1, with 9 bases lining up with TRBD2. Trimming at V came to 3 bases and at J to 0 bases, leaving 4 bases not matched to a gene. The CDR3 spans 16 residues. Germline CDR1 SGDLS, CDR2 YYNGEE. The chain's CDR3 is CASSGGSGSSYNEQFF. CDR3 in DNA: TGTGCCAGCAGCGGTGGTAGCGGGAGCTCCTACAATGAGCAGTTCTTC.

The sample holds many counts of this clonotype. The V gene is TRBV27, the J gene TRBJ2-1; D is unclear. Deletions cut 6 bases from V and 9 bases from J, with 12 bases between. The CDR3 contains 12 residues. Germline-derived CDR1 and CDR2 are MNHEY and SMNVEV (reference sequence). For the CDR3, the DNA is TGTGCCAGCAGACCTCATATGGGTGAGCAGTTCTTC. Its protein is CASRPHMGEQFF.

This clonotype was detected many times. The V and J genes are TRBV28 and TRBJ2-5, with D perhaps TRBD1 or TRBD2 (6 bases each). The CDR3 covers 13 residues. The germline gives CDR1 MDHEN, CDR2 SYDVKM. Trimming removed 5 bases from V and 4 bases from J, with 11 bases in between. Written as DNA, the CDR3 is TGTGCCAGCAGTCTCAGGGGAGGAGAGACCCAGTACTTC. Amino acids: CASSLRGGETQYF.

This clonotype was detected only a few times. V and J are TRBV27 and TRBJ2-5; possibly TRBD2 for D (6 bases). Trimming removed 4 bases from V and 2 bases from J, with 14 bases in between. The CDR3 is 15 residues long. CDR1 and CDR2 (germline): MNHEY, SMNVEV (reference sequence). The CDR3 loop is CASSWGRTKQETQYF. The CDR3 nucleotides are TGTGCCAGCAGTTGGGGCCGGACTAAACAAGAGACCCAGTACTTC.

The chain carries TRBV28 and TRBJ1-6, with 7 bases identical to TRBD1. Trimming cost V 5 bases and J 10 bases; bases outside gene matches: 8. The CDR3 contains 14 residues. CDR1 and CDR2 (germline): MDHEN, SYDVKM. The CDR3 loop reads CASSPTGFRSPLHF. The CDR3 nucleotides are TGTGCCAGCAGTCCGACAGGGTTTCGCTCACCCCTCCACTTT.

This clonotype has a handful of counts. The chain has TRBV3-1 and TRBJ1-1, with TRBD1 as a possible D gene (5 bases). CDR1 and CDR2 from the germline V gene are LGHDT and YNNKEL (reference sequence). The CDR3 is 16 residues long. Trimming stripped 4 bases from V and 4 bases from J, with 19 bases between. The CDR3 sequence: CASSPLGGALSTEAFF. CDR3 sequence (DNA): TGTGCCAGCAGCCCCCTGGGAGGGGCCTTGAGCACTGAAGCTTTCTTT.

The V call is TRBV5-1, the J call TRBJ2-7; D may correspond to TRBD1 or TRBD2 (5 bases each). The V gene lost 6 bases and the J gene lost 0 bases, with 10 bases spanning the gap. The CDR3 runs 13 residues. The germline gives CDR1 SGHRS, CDR2 YFSETQ. CDR3 residues: CASMRGDSYEQYF. CDR3 bases: TGCGCCAGCATGAGAGGGGACTCCTACGAGCAGTACTTC.

This clonotype has just a few counts. This chain joins TRBV6-2 or TRBV6-3 and TRBJ1-1; D might be TRBD1 (5 bases). V lost 4 bases, J lost 8 bases, and 17 bases lay in between. The CDR3 is 14 residues long. Germline V CDR1 and CDR2: MNHEY, SVGEGT. The CDR3 DNA reads TGTGCCAGCAGTTTTCGGGGGGGGGTACTAGAAGCTTTCTTT. Its protein is CASSFRGGVLEAFF.

The table lists this clonotype with many counts. This rearrangement joins TRBV6-5 to TRBJ2-7; 9 bases map to TRBD1. V gave up 2 bases and J gave up 2 bases; unmatched junction bases: 1. Germline CDR1 and CDR2: MNHEY and SVGAGI. The CDR3 runs to 14 residues. This CDR3 reads CASSYGTGPYEQYF. The CDR3 DNA reads TGTGCCAGCAGTTACGGGACAGGGCCCTACGAGCAGTACTTC.

Many counts were recorded for this clonotype. The V gene is TRBV9, the J gene TRBJ1-1; no reliable D call. Germline V lookup: CDR1 SGDLS, CDR2 YYNGEE. V lost 2 bases and J 5 bases, leaving 13 bases between the germline ends. The CDR3 has 14 amino acids. The DNA of the CDR3 is TGTGCCAGCAGCGTTTGGGAGGGCGGGACTGAAGCTTTCTTT. It is translated as CASSVWEGGTEAFF.

This clonotype came up many times. V is TRBV12-3 or TRBV12-4 and J is TRBJ2-3; D gene ambiguous. The CDR3 consists of 13 residues. V lost 6 bases and J 1 base, leaving 8 bases between the germline ends. The DNA for the CDR3 is TGTGCCAGCAGCCCGTATCGCACAGATACGCAGTATTTT. It encodes CASSPYRTDTQYF.